Listed here are 19 T cell receptor beta chains from one sample, sequenced in a study of blood T cell repertoires in COVID-19. TCRdb's copy holds only in-frame clones and misses some; the assay was immunoSEQ multiplex PCR. This table holds 370,000 or so clones, over 75% found once. The sequenced sample consisted of PBMCs or T cells enriched from blood (not recorded which). These receptors originate from a man aged 30 to 45 who had recovered from COVID-19.

The V call is TRBV30, the J call TRBJ2-5, with D hard to call. V was trimmed by 0 bases and J by 5 bases, leaving 10 bases between them. The CDR3 is made up of 13 amino acids. Germline V gene sequence: CDR1 GTSNPN, CDR2 SVGIG (reference sequence). The CDR3 DNA sequence: TGTGCCTGGAGTGTAGCCATCGGTGAGACCCAGTACTTC. Translation gives CAWSVAIGETQYF. Supplemented by reference TRBV30 and TRBJ2-5, the full variable domain reads SQTIHQWPATLVQPVGSPLSLECTVEGTSNPNLYWYRQAAGRGLQLLFYSVGIGQISSEVPQNLSASRPQDRQFILSSKKLLLSDSGFYLCAWSVAIGETQYFGPGTRLLVL.

The rearrangement joins TRBV3-1 (or the pseudogene TRBV3-2) to TRBJ1-5; D is uncertain. V lost 5 bases and J lost 7, with 12 bases in between. This CDR3 contains 13 residues. CDR1 and CDR2 from the germline V gene are LGHDT and YNNKEL (reference sequence). CDR3 region: CASSGLGEQPQHF. The CDR3 nucleotides are TGTGCCAGCAGCGGACTTGGGGAACAGCCCCAGCATTTT.

The rearrangement joins TRBV7-9 to TRBJ1-5; 9 nucleotides align to TRBD1. The CDR3 has 17 amino acids. V gave up 5 bases and J gave up 2 bases; unmatched junction bases: 10. Germline CDR1 reads SEHNR; CDR2 reads FQNEAQ (reference sequence). The CDR3 coding sequence is TGTGCCAGCAGCCTTGGACAGGGGTGGAGTGGCAATCAGCCCCAGCATTTT. It codes for CASSLGQGWSGNQPQHF. Complete variable domain (other parts from reference TRBV7-9 and TRBJ1-5): DTGVSQNPRHKITKRGQNVTFRCDPISEHNRLYWYRQTLGQGPEFLTYFQNEAQLEKSRLLSDRFSAERPKGSFSTLEIQRTEQGDSAMYLCASSLGQGWSGNQPQHFGDGTRLSIL.

V usage is TRBV2 and J usage is TRBJ1-1; TRBD1 matches at 8 bases. CDR3 length: 13 residues. Germline V gene lookup returns CDR1 SNHLY and CDR2 FYNNEI. V shed 6 bases, J shed 1 base, and the junction held 1 base outside the gene matches. The DNA of the CDR3 is TGTGCCAGCAGGGGACAGGAGAACACTGAAGCTTTCTTT. The encoded protein is CASRGQENTEAFF.

This sequence joins TRBV12-5 and TRBJ1-1; D uncertain. CDR3 length: 15 residues. Germline values: CDR1 LGHNT, CDR2 FRNRAP. V shed 0 bases and J shed 1 base, with 9 bases lying between them. CDR3 DNA sequence: TGTGCTAGTGGTTTGGTAAGAGGGCAGAACACTGAAGCTTTCTTT. Protein product: CASGLVRGQNTEAFF.

This CDR3 reads CASSRTGTGREKLFF. The CDR3 DNA sequence: TGTGCCAGCAGTCGAACCGGGACAGGGAGGGAAAAACTGTTTTTT. The genes are TRBV6-5 and TRBJ1-4; 9 positions agree with TRBD1. CDR1 is MNHEY, CDR2 SVGAGI, per germline. The CDR3 is 15 residues long. V lost 5 bases to trimming and J lost 8 bases; unmatched junction nucleotides: 9.

This clone occurred a few times. V gene TRBV12-3 or TRBV12-4 combines with J gene TRBJ2-7, with D uncertain. The CDR3 spans 13 residues. The germline V and J ends were trimmed by 5 bases and 1 base, with 9 bases remaining between them. The CDR3 is CASSTDTSYEQYF. CDR3 nucleotide sequence: TGTGCCAGCAGTACCGACACTTCCTACGAGCAGTACTTC.

The chain couples TRBV10-3 to TRBJ1-6, with 9 bases identical to TRBD1. The CDR3 is made up of 15 amino acids. Germline V gene data show CDR1 as ENHRY and CDR2 as SYGVKD. The trim removed 6 bases at V and 11 bases at J, leaving 11 bases unmatched. The CDR3 protein is CAISPSGQGSAPLHF. Here the CDR3 DNA reads TGTGCCATCAGCCCTTCGGGACAGGGCTCTGCACCCCTCCACTTT.

J is TRBJ1-2 and V is TRBV6-1; D perhaps matches TRBD1 (5 bases). V lost 0 bases and J 4 bases, leaving 12 bases between the germline ends. The length of the CDR3 is 15 residues. From germline, CDR1 is MNHNS and CDR2 SASEGT. DNA for the CDR3: TGTGCCAGCAGTGAAGCTCCGGGGGGTGGCTATGGCTACACCTTC. Protein sequence: CASSEAPGGGYGYTF.

The chain combines TRBV5-6 with TRBJ1-3; 8 bases fit TRBD1. The V segment lost 2 bases and the J segment 0 bases; nucleotides outside the gene matches: 10. CDR3 length equals 18 residues. Germline V gene data show CDR1 as SGHDT and CDR2 as YYEEEE. CDR3 region: CASSFRGQALISGNTIYF. The CDR3 DNA reads as TGTGCCAGCAGCTTTCGGGGACAGGCCTTAATCTCTGGAAACACCATATATTTT.

The gene calls are TRBV6-1 and TRBJ1-4; no firm D call. The V gene lost 1 base and the J gene lost 4 bases, with 13 bases spanning the gap. The CDR3 spans 16 residues. The germline CDR1 and CDR2 sequences are MNHNS and SASEGT. The chain's CDR3 is CASSEGVRVFNEKLFF. DNA of the CDR3: TGTGCCAGCAGTGAAGGAGTGAGGGTTTTTAATGAAAAACTGTTTTTT.

V usage is TRBV19 and J usage is TRBJ1-5, with 7 positions matching TRBD1. V lost 1 base, J lost 3 bases, and 9 bases stayed unmatched. The germline V gene has CDR1 LNHDA and CDR2 SQIVND (reference sequence). The CDR3 sequence is 17 residues long. The CDR3 spells CASSIASLDRVNQPQHF. CDR3 nucleotides: TGTGCCAGTAGTATAGCAAGCCTAGACAGGGTCAATCAGCCCCAGCATTTT.

This chain connects TRBV5-1 to TRBJ2-3; D uncertain. This CDR3 region has 18 residues. CDR1 is SGHRS and CDR2 is YFSETQ in the germline V gene. V was trimmed by 3 bases and J by 2 bases, leaving 22 bases between them. CDR3 amino acids: CASSSPSTAARITDTQYF. CDR3 sequence (DNA): TGCGCCAGCAGCTCCCCCTCAACTGCCGCCCGAATCACAGATACGCAGTATTTT. Full variable domain (missing parts from reference TRBV5-1 and TRBJ2-3): KAGVTQTPRYLIKTRGQQVTLSCSPISGHRSVSWYQQTPGQGLQFLFEYFSETQRNKGNFPGRFSGRQFSNSRSEMNVSTLELGDSALYLCASSSPSTAARITDTQYFGPGTRLTVL.

The rearrangement links TRBV5-1 to TRBJ2-7, with TRBD2 matching over 7 bases. CDR1 and CDR2 from the germline V gene are SGHRS and YFSETQ. V lost 2 bases and J lost 6; bases outside the gene matches: 8. This CDR3 is 14 amino acids long. In nucleotides, the CDR3 is TGCGCCAGCAGCTTAAATGCGGGGGTGGCCGAGCAGTACTTC. Protein: CASSLNAGVAEQYF.

The chain combines TRBV29-1 with TRBJ1-3, with 8 bases lining up with TRBD1. This CDR3 region has 19 residues. The germline V gene encodes CDR1 SQVTM and CDR2 ANQGSEA. Trimming cost V 7 bases and J 0 bases; bases outside gene matches: 20. The CDR3, as DNA: TGCAGCGAAACCGGGACAGGAGGCCCCCGCTACGACTCTGGAAACACCATATATTTT. This codes for CSETGTGGPRYDSGNTIYF.

This chain joins TRBV2 and TRBJ1-3; D gene uncertain. The CDR3 totals 16 residues. From germline, CDR1 is SNHLY and CDR2 FYNNEI. The V gene lost 0 bases and the J gene lost 0 bases, with 9 bases spanning the gap. The CDR3 loop reads CASSEAHPSSGNTIYF. Written as DNA, the CDR3 is TGTGCCAGCAGTGAAGCGCATCCGAGCTCTGGAAACACCATATATTTT.

The chain combines TRBV15 with TRBJ2-5; D might be TRBD2 (6 bases). This CDR3 has 14 residues. Germline CDR1 is LNHNV and CDR2 is YYDKDF (reference sequence). V gave up 3 bases and J gave up 3 bases, with 11 bases separating them. DNA of the CDR3: TGTGCCACCAGCAGGGGACCGGGGGAAGAGACCCAGTACTTC. As protein: CATSRGPGEETQYF. The variable domain in full, with the rest retrieved from reference TRBV15 and TRBJ2-5, is DAMVIQNPRYQVTQFGKPVTLSCSQTLNHNVMYWYQQKSSQAPKLLFHYYDKDFNNEADTPDNFQSRRPNTSFCFLDIRSPGLGDTAMYLCATSRGPGEETQYFGPGTRLLVL.

The CDR3 DNA is TGCGCCAGCAGTTCTACTCCGGGACAGGCGCCGAGGCAGTACTTC. Amino acid sequence: CASSSTPGQAPRQYF. The gene calls are TRBV10-1 and TRBJ2-7; 8 positions match TRBD1. The V gene's germline CDR1 is WNHNN and CDR2 SYGVQD (reference sequence). Trimming cost V 5 bases and J 9 bases; bases outside gene matches: 15. This CDR3 comprises 15 residues.

The chain is built from TRBV6-1 and TRBJ1-6, with D unresolved. V gave up 3 bases and J gave up 0 bases, with 12 bases separating them. This CDR3 comprises 17 residues. From germline, CDR1 is MNHNS and CDR2 SASEGT. This chain's CDR3 is CASSDEIVSSYNSPLHF. In DNA, the CDR3 is TGTGCCAGCAGTGATGAGATCGTGAGCTCCTATAATTCACCCCTCCACTTT.